This T cell receptor beta chain was retrieved from a study of spatial heterogeneity in lung cancer. There are 18 residues in the CDR3. CDR1 is SEHNR, CDR2 FQNEAQ, per germline (reference sequence). Trimming took 4 bases from V and 0 from J; bases not matched to a gene: 3. The library protocol tagged each TCR cDNA with a unique molecular identifier. One entry per CDR3 protein, called by TCRdb with MiXCR from the 5' RACE reads. The table includes about 75,000 distinct CDR3 sequences, more than 10% detected once. The time point was: sample taken at primary tumor resection. Without sorting, whole RNA was sequenced from tumor, nontumor lung or frozen PBMC. On this clonotype itself: As yet, its antigen is unknown.

Study results and limitations: Whereas they appeared in blood less at follow-up, ubiquitous expanded tumor TCRs appeared there more at resection.

Sequencing was performed on PBMCs, taken at surgery. V usage is TRBV7-9 and J usage is TRBJ2-6; 13 bases fit TRBD2. The sequence came from a male donor with early-stage non-small cell lung cancer. The DNA of the CDR3 is TGTGCCAGCAGCTCCGGGACTAGCGGGGTCTCTGGGGCCAACGTCCTGACTTTC. Translated, it gives CASSSGTSGVSGANVLTF.